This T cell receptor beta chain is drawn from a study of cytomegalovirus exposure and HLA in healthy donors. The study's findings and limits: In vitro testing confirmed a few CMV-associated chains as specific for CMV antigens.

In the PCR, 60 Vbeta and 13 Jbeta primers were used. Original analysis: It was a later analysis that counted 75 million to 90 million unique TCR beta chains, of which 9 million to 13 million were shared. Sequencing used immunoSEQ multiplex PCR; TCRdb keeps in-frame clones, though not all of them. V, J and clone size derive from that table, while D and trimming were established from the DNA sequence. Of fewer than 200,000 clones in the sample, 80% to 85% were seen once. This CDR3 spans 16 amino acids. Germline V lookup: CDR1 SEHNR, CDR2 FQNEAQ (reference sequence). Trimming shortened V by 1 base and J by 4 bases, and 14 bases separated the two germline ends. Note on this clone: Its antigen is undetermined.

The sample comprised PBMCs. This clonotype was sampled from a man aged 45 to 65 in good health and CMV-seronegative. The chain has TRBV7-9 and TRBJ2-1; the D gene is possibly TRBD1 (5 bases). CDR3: CASSLGTGRLYNEQFF. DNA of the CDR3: TGTGCCAGCAGCTTAGGTACAGGCCGCCTGTACAATGAGCAGTTCTTC.